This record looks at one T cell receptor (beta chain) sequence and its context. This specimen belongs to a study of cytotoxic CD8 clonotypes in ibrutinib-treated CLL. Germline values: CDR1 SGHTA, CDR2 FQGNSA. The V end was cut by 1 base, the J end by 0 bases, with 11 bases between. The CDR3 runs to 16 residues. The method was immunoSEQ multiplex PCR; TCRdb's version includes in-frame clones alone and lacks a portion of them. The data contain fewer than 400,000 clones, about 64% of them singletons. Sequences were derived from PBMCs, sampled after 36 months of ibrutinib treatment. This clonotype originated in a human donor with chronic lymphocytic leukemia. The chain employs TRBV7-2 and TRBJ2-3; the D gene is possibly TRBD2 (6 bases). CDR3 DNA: TGTGCCAGCAGCTTAGGGCTAGCGTCTAGCACAGATACGCAGTATTTT. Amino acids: CASSLGLASSTDTQYF.